The 9 T cell receptor beta chains reported below all come from one sample, sequenced in a study of graft-versus-host responses after intestinal transplantation. The table came from immunoSEQ multiplex PCR; TCRdb's copy has only in-frame clones and leaves some out. The table includes around 99,000 clones, about 91% detected once. Their cognate antigens are unknown. The material sequenced was unstimulated CD4+ T cells sorted from spleen or lymph node cells, taken before transplant. The receptors shown here come from a human donor who was the organ donor for an intestinal transplant.

CDR3 sequence (DNA): TGTGCCAGCAGTCCTCAGGGGGCCGGCAGTGGCTACACCTTC. It specifies CASSPQGAGSGYTF. The gene calls are TRBV6-4 and TRBJ1-2; TRBD1 aligns across 8 bases. CDR3 length equals 14 residues. The germline V gene has CDR1 MRHNA and CDR2 SNTAGT. V gave up 5 bases and J gave up 7 bases; unmatched junction bases: 9.

The gene calls are TRBV5-1 and TRBJ1-2, with 8 bases that match TRBD1. The CDR3 sequence is 14 residues long. The J segment lost 4 bases and the V segment lost 4 bases, leaving 6 bases of the junction unmatched. Germline V gene lookup returns CDR1 SGHRS and CDR2 YFSETQ. The CDR3 DNA sequence: TGCGCCAGCAGCATGTGGACAGGGCTCTATGGCTACACCTTC. Its protein product is CASSMWTGLYGYTF.

A single count supports this clone. V is TRBV19 and J is TRBJ2-5; 14 bases align to TRBD2. This CDR3 region has 19 residues. With V trimmed by 5 bases and J by 0 bases, 11 bases remained unmatched. Germline values: CDR1 LNHDA, CDR2 SQIVND (reference sequence). The CDR3 region is CASSPIPGLAGAHQETQYF. The CDR3 nucleotides are TGTGCCAGTAGTCCTATTCCGGGACTAGCGGGAGCCCACCAAGAGACCCAGTACTTC.

The chain combines TRBV7-9 with TRBJ2-7, with D possibly TRBD1 on 5 matching bases. Germline V gene data show CDR1 as SEHNR and CDR2 as FQNEAQ (reference sequence). Trimming left V 1 base short and J 0 bases short, with 10 bases between. The CDR3 is made up of 15 amino acids. This CDR3 is CASSLVQGTSYEQYF. The DNA for the CDR3 is TGTGCCAGCAGCTTAGTCCAGGGCACCTCCTACGAGCAGTACTTC. Variable domain in full (rest from reference TRBV7-9 and TRBJ2-7): DTGVSQNPRHKITKRGQNVTFRCDPISEHNRLYWYRQTLGQGPEFLTYFQNEAQLEKSRLLSDRFSAERPKGSFSTLEIQRTEQGDSAMYLCASSLVQGTSYEQYFGPGTRLTVT.

The rearrangement links TRBV18 to TRBJ2-2, with a tentative D call TRBD2 (7 bases). Per germline, CDR1 KGHSH and CDR2 LQKENI. The CDR3 extends over 15 amino acids. Trimming stripped 5 bases from V and 5 bases from J, with 15 bases between. CDR3 DNA: TGTGCCAGCTCATCCCGGGGGGCCCTTACCGGGGAGCTGTTTTTT. Amino acids: CASSSRGALTGELFF.

This chain joins TRBV28 and TRBJ1-5; maybe TRBD1 (6 bases). CDR3 length: 14 amino acids. Germline loops: CDR1 MDHEN, CDR2 SYDVKM. Trimming stripped 7 bases from V and 4 bases from J, with 14 bases between. The CDR3 DNA sequence: TGTGCCAGCACCCGAGGGGGTCCGAATCAGCCCCAGCATTTT. This sequence encodes CASTRGGPNQPQHF.

The chain carries TRBV15 and TRBJ2-7; tentative D call: TRBD2 (6 bases). This CDR3 is built from 14 residues. Germline loops: CDR1 LNHNV, CDR2 YYDKDF (reference sequence). Trimming cost V 5 bases and J 3 bases, with 14 bases left between them. The DNA of the CDR3 is TGTGCCACCAGCGACGTGGAGGGAAACTACGAGCAGTACTTC. It encodes CATSDVEGNYEQYF.

The chain couples TRBV2 to TRBJ2-7; 7 nucleotides align to TRBD2. V lost 4 bases and J lost 3; bases outside the gene matches: 9. Germline values: CDR1 SNHLY, CDR2 FYNNEI. The CDR3 is 15 amino acids. The CDR3 DNA follows: TGTGCCAGCAGTGGGGGTCGACTAGCCCGCTACGAGCAGTACTTC. Protein: CASSGGRLARYEQYF.

The chain joins TRBV5-4 to TRBJ1-1, with D unresolved. Germline V gene data show CDR1 as SGHNT and CDR2 as YYREEE (reference sequence). The CDR3 is 13 residues long. Trimming took 1 base from V and 0 from J, leaving 4 bases between them. The CDR3 loop is CASSLLMNTEAFF. As DNA, the CDR3 is TGTGCCAGCAGCTTGCTAATGAACACTGAAGCTTTCTTT.